A selection of T cell receptor beta chains follows, all from one sample in a study of technical replicates of blood from a few donors. The protocol was immunoSEQ multiplex PCR, while the TCRdb copy is restricted to in-frame clones and leaves out a portion. The profile shows tens of thousands of clones, 90% to 96% of them singletons. Sequencing was done on a sample of T cells isolated from PBMCs. Receptor source: a human donor in good health. Each CDR3 is given with its conserved first and last residue. The D gene is left open where the match is weak. Size is stated for part of the rows, as once, few or many counts, or as a class when the clone is expanded.

d_gene: .; abundance: .; v_gene: TRBV28; j_gene: TRBJ1-2; CDR3aa: CASSLLHYGYTF; CDR3nt: TGTGCCAGCAGTTTACTTCACTATGGCTACACCTTC
d_gene: TRBD2; abundance: .; v_gene: TRBV6-1; j_gene: TRBJ2-1; CDR3aa: CASSEEGGLASYNEQFF; CDR3nt: TGTGCCAGCAGTGAAGAGGGAGGGCTAGCATCCTACAATGAGCAGTTCTTC
d_gene: .; abundance: .; v_gene: TRBV30; j_gene: TRBJ1-1; CDR3aa: CACGESAAFF; CDR3nt: TGTGCCTGCGGGGAATCGGCAGCTTTCTTT
d_gene: .; abundance: .; v_gene: TRBV29-1; j_gene: TRBJ2-3; CDR3aa: CSTLEARKAQYF; CDR3nt: TGCAGCACCCTTGAGGCGAGGAAGGCGCAGTATTTT
d_gene: .; abundance: .; v_gene: TRBV27; j_gene: TRBJ2-7; CDR3aa: CASRQGWPGNEQYF; CDR3nt: TGTGCCAGCAGACAAGGCTGGCCGGGAAACGAGCAGTACTTC
d_gene: .; abundance: .; v_gene: TRBV15; j_gene: TRBJ2-3; CDR3aa: CATSSSRATDTQYF; CDR3nt: TGTGCCACCAGCTCCTCGAGGGCCACAGATACGCAGTATTTT
d_gene: .; abundance: .; v_gene: TRBV4-3; j_gene: TRBJ2-3; CDR3aa: CASSQEPQGLDHTDTQYF; CDR3nt: TGCGCCAGCAGCCAAGAGCCGCAGGGGCTGGATCACACAGATACGCAGTATTTT
d_gene: TRBD2; abundance: .; v_gene: TRBV30; j_gene: TRBJ2-3; CDR3aa: CAWSVRLAGVDTQYF; CDR3nt: TGTGCCTGGAGTGTACGACTAGCGGGAGTCGATACGCAGTATTTT
d_gene: .; abundance: .; v_gene: TRBV13; j_gene: TRBJ2-1; CDR3aa: CASSLGPLHSSYNEQFF; CDR3nt: TGTGCCAGCAGCTTAGGCCCACTCCATTCCTCCTACAATGAGCAGTTCTTC
d_gene: .; abundance: .; v_gene: TRBV28; j_gene: TRBJ1-5; CDR3aa: CASSIGRRNQPQHF; CDR3nt: TGTGCCAGCAGCATAGGGAGGCGCAATCAGCCCCAGCATTTT
d_gene: .; abundance: .; v_gene: TRBV5-1; j_gene: TRBJ2-3; CDR3aa: CASSESFASTDTQYF; CDR3nt: TGCGCCAGCAGCGAGAGCTTTGCTAGCACAGATACGCAGTATTTT
d_gene: .; abundance: .; v_gene: TRBV27; j_gene: TRBJ2-7; CDR3aa: CASSLADWDYEQYF; CDR3nt: TGTGCCAGCAGTTTAGCGGACTGGGACTACGAGCAGTACTTC
d_gene: .; abundance: .; v_gene: TRBV29-1; j_gene: TRBJ2-7; CDR3aa: CSVEGLGRGGTTSSYEQYF; CDR3nt: TGCAGCGTTGAGGGGTTAGGCAGGGGAGGGACAACTAGCTCCTACGAGCAGTACTTC
d_gene: TRBD2; abundance: .; v_gene: TRBV6-1; j_gene: TRBJ2-1; CDR3aa: CASTTLAGLNNEQFF; CDR3nt: TGTGCCAGCACAACTCTAGCGGGACTCAACAATGAGCAGTTCTTC
d_gene: .; abundance: .; v_gene: TRBV9; j_gene: TRBJ2-6; CDR3aa: CASSVGLGANVLTF; CDR3nt: TGTGCCAGCAGCGTAGGGCTTGGGGCCAACGTCCTGACTTTC
d_gene: TRBD1; abundance: .; v_gene: TRBV18; j_gene: TRBJ2-7; CDR3aa: CASSPSGGESYEQYF; CDR3nt: TGTGCCAGCTCACCCTCAGGGGGCGAATCCTACGAGCAGTACTTC
d_gene: TRBD2; abundance: .; v_gene: TRBV28; j_gene: TRBJ2-7; CDR3aa: CASSTAGDGEQYF; CDR3nt: TGTGCCAGCAGTACCGCGGGAGACGGGGAGCAGTACTTC
d_gene: .; abundance: .; v_gene: TRBV9; j_gene: TRBJ2-1; CDR3aa: CASSVVSGPYNEQFF; CDR3nt: TGTGCCAGCAGCGTAGTTAGCGGCCCTTACAATGAGCAGTTCTTC
d_gene: TRBD2; abundance: .; v_gene: TRBV19; j_gene: TRBJ2-1; CDR3aa: CASSVNSGSSYNEQFF; CDR3nt: TGTGCCAGTAGCGTGAATAGCGGGAGCTCCTACAATGAGCAGTTCTTC
d_gene: .; abundance: .; v_gene: TRBV19; j_gene: TRBJ2-5; CDR3aa: CASSTGLGETQYF; CDR3nt: TGTGCCAGTAGTACAGGGTTAGGAGAGACCCAGTACTTC
d_gene: TRBD1; abundance: .; v_gene: TRBV27; j_gene: TRBJ1-2; CDR3aa: CASSPAGGYGYTF; CDR3nt: TGTGCCAGCAGCCCCGCAGGGGGATATGGCTACACCTTC
d_gene: TRBD2; abundance: .; v_gene: TRBV30; j_gene: TRBJ2-3; CDR3aa: CACTGRGDTQYF; CDR3nt: TGTGCCTGCACGGGGAGGGGAGATACGCAGTATTTT
d_gene: .; abundance: .; v_gene: TRBV19; j_gene: TRBJ2-6; CDR3aa: CASDRYSGANVLTF; CDR3nt: TGTGCCAGTGACAGGTACTCTGGGGCCAACGTCCTGACTTTC
d_gene: .; abundance: .; v_gene: TRBV5-1; j_gene: TRBJ2-7; CDR3aa: CASSIDGQTRLYF; CDR3nt: TGCGCCAGCAGCATCGACGGACAGACACGACTTTACTTC
d_gene: .; abundance: .; v_gene: TRBV28; j_gene: TRBJ1-1; CDR3aa: CASSYPRGGANTEAFF; CDR3nt: TGTGCCAGCAGTTATCCCCGTGGGGGGGCGAACACTGAAGCTTTCTTT
d_gene: .; abundance: .; v_gene: TRBV5-1; j_gene: TRBJ1-5; CDR3aa: CASSYPKPFNYSNQPQHF; CDR3nt: TGCGCCAGCAGCTATCCGAAACCGTTTAACTATAGCAATCAGCCCCAGCATTTT
d_gene: .; abundance: .; v_gene: TRBV29-1; j_gene: TRBJ2-7; CDR3aa: CSVRGGEQYF; CDR3nt: TGCAGCGTTAGGGGGGGCGAGCAGTACTTC
d_gene: .; abundance: .; v_gene: TRBV29-1; j_gene: TRBJ1-4; CDR3aa: CSVAPTGGRKLFF; CDR3nt: TGCAGCGTTGCTCCTACCGGGGGGCGAAAACTGTTTTTT
d_gene: TRBD2; abundance: .; v_gene: TRBV6-4; j_gene: TRBJ2-1; CDR3aa: CASSDSWTSGSSDEQFF; CDR3nt: TGTGCCAGCAGTGACTCCTGGACTAGCGGGAGTTCTGATGAGCAGTTCTTC
d_gene: .; abundance: .; v_gene: TRBV19; j_gene: TRBJ1-1; CDR3aa: CASSIEEGLMNTEAFF; CDR3nt: TGTGCCAGTAGTATCGAAGAGGGCCTTATGAACACTGAAGCTTTCTTT
d_gene: TRBD2; abundance: .; v_gene: TRBV5-4; j_gene: TRBJ2-4; CDR3aa: CASSSRNTSGSINIQYF; CDR3nt: TGTGCCAGCAGCTCCCGAAATACTAGCGGGAGTATAAACATTCAGTACTTC
d_gene: TRBD2; abundance: .; v_gene: TRBV6-5; j_gene: TRBJ2-7; CDR3aa: CASSYSAGVGDEQYF; CDR3nt: TGTGCCAGCAGTTACTCGGCGGGAGTTGGCGACGAGCAGTACTTC
d_gene: .; abundance: .; v_gene: TRBV13; j_gene: TRBJ1-5; CDR3aa: CASSLGSSQPQHF; CDR3nt: TGTGCCAGCAGCTTAGGTTCATCCCAGCCCCAGCATTTT
d_gene: .; abundance: .; v_gene: TRBV2; j_gene: TRBJ1-2; CDR3aa: CASSDQGHYGYTF; CDR3nt: TGTGCCAGCAGTGACCAGGGTCACTATGGCTACACCTTC
d_gene: TRBD2; abundance: .; v_gene: TRBV6-5; j_gene: TRBJ2-3; CDR3aa: CASGLAGISDTQYF; CDR3nt: TGTGCCAGCGGGTTAGCGGGAATCTCAGATACGCAGTATTTT
d_gene: .; abundance: .; v_gene: TRBV4-3; j_gene: TRBJ2-7; CDR3aa: CASRYEDSSAYEQYF; CDR3nt: TGCGCCAGCAGATACGAGGATAGCTCGGCCTACGAGCAGTACTTC
d_gene: TRBD2; abundance: .; v_gene: TRBV9; j_gene: TRBJ2-7; CDR3aa: CASSGGLADSYEQYF; CDR3nt: TGTGCCAGCAGCGGAGGACTAGCGGACTCCTACGAGCAGTACTTC
d_gene: TRBD1; abundance: .; v_gene: TRBV5-4; j_gene: TRBJ2-7; CDR3aa: CASSPSGTGSHEQYF; CDR3nt: TGTGCCAGCAGCCCGTCCGGGACAGGGTCCCACGAGCAGTACTTC
d_gene: TRBD2; abundance: .; v_gene: TRBV19; j_gene: TRBJ2-7; CDR3aa: CASRIRTSGSYEQYF; CDR3nt: TGTGCCAGTAGGATCAGGACTAGCGGATCCTACGAGCAGTACTTC
d_gene: .; abundance: .; v_gene: TRBV9; j_gene: TRBJ2-3; CDR3aa: CASSVGAGGYRTDTQYF; CDR3nt: TGTGCCAGCAGCGTTGGAGCCGGCGGTTACCGGACAGATACGCAGTATTTT
d_gene: .; abundance: once; v_gene: TRBV6-5; j_gene: TRBJ2-1; CDR3aa: CASSGLSGSYNEQFF; CDR3nt: TGTGCCAGCAGTGGACTAAGCGGATCCTACAATGAGCAGTTCTTC
d_gene: TRBD1; abundance: .; v_gene: TRBV9; j_gene: TRBJ2-3; CDR3aa: CASSVLQGAIGDTQYF; CDR3nt: TGTGCCAGCAGCGTCCTCCAGGGGGCTATCGGAGATACGCAGTATTTT
d_gene: .; abundance: .; v_gene: TRBV28; j_gene: TRBJ1-5; CDR3aa: CASSEIRPDSNQPQHF; CDR3nt: TGTGCCAGCAGTGAAATCAGGCCCGATAGCAATCAGCCCCAGCATTTT
d_gene: .; abundance: .; v_gene: TRBV5-1; j_gene: TRBJ1-5; CDR3aa: CASSVDTMSNQPQHF; CDR3nt: TGCGCCAGCAGCGTGGACACAATGTCGAATCAGCCCCAGCATTTT
d_gene: .; abundance: .; v_gene: TRBV6-5; j_gene: TRBJ1-1; CDR3aa: CASSSGQSLNTEAFF; CDR3nt: TGTGCCAGCAGCAGTGGACAGAGCTTGAACACTGAAGCTTTCTTT
d_gene: TRBD1; abundance: .; v_gene: TRBV28; j_gene: TRBJ2-7; CDR3aa: CASRRTGGARYEQYF; CDR3nt: TGTGCCAGCAGGCGTACAGGGGGCGCACGCTACGAGCAGTACTTC
d_gene: .; abundance: .; v_gene: TRBV11-3; j_gene: TRBJ2-5; CDR3aa: CASSLNGQETQYF; CDR3nt: TGTGCCAGCAGCTTGAACGGTCAAGAGACCCAGTACTTC
d_gene: TRBD2; abundance: .; v_gene: TRBV9; j_gene: TRBJ2-3; CDR3aa: CASSVCLRLAGADTQYF; CDR3nt: TGTGCCAGCAGCGTCTGCCTCCGACTAGCGGGGGCAGATACGCAGTATTTT
d_gene: TRBD1; abundance: .; v_gene: TRBV5-1; j_gene: TRBJ2-7; CDR3aa: CASSYPGTATYEQYF; CDR3nt: TGCGCCAGCAGCTACCCCGGGACAGCAACCTACGAGCAGTACTTC
d_gene: .; abundance: once; v_gene: TRBV5-6; j_gene: TRBJ1-1; CDR3aa: CASSLGIGDTEAFF; CDR3nt: TGTGCCAGCAGCTTGGGTATCGGGGACACTGAAGCTTTCTTT
d_gene: .; abundance: .; v_gene: TRBV9; j_gene: TRBJ2-2; CDR3aa: CASSVTGINTGELFF; CDR3nt: TGTGCCAGCAGCGTGACCGGGATCAACACCGGGGAGCTGTTTTTT
d_gene: .; abundance: once; v_gene: TRBV5-6; j_gene: TRBJ1-1; CDR3aa: CASSPGVGGGYTEAFF; CDR3nt: TGTGCCAGCAGCCCTGGGGTTGGGGGGGGGTACACTGAAGCTTTCTTT
d_gene: TRBD2; abundance: .; v_gene: TRBV7-8; j_gene: TRBJ2-7; CDR3aa: CASSPLAGGFGQYF; CDR3nt: TGTGCCAGCAGCCCACTAGCGGGAGGTTTTGGGCAGTACTTC
d_gene: .; abundance: .; v_gene: TRBV19; j_gene: TRBJ2-7; CDR3aa: CASSIQGRNEQYF; CDR3nt: TGTGCCAGTAGTATTCAGGGAAGGAACGAGCAGTACTTC
d_gene: TRBD2; abundance: .; v_gene: TRBV28; j_gene: TRBJ2-7; CDR3aa: CASHTTGGSYEQYF; CDR3nt: TGTGCCAGCCATACGACGGGGGGTTCGTACGAGCAGTACTTC
d_gene: .; abundance: .; v_gene: TRBV5-1; j_gene: TRBJ1-2; CDR3aa: CASSPELSRDGYTF; CDR3nt: TGCGCCAGCAGCCCCGAATTAAGCAGGGATGGCTACACCTTC
d_gene: .; abundance: .; v_gene: TRBV6-5; j_gene: TRBJ1-1; CDR3aa: CASSPSDRNTEAFF; CDR3nt: TGTGCCAGCAGTCCAAGCGACAGGAACACTGAAGCTTTCTTT
d_gene: TRBD1; abundance: .; v_gene: TRBV7-9; j_gene: TRBJ2-7; CDR3aa: CASSFWDRGYEQYF; CDR3nt: TGTGCCAGCAGCTTCTGGGACAGGGGTTACGAGCAGTACTTC
d_gene: .; abundance: .; v_gene: TRBV27; j_gene: TRBJ1-1; CDR3aa: CASSFGGMNTEAFF; CDR3nt: TGTGCCAGCAGTTTTGGGGGGATGAACACTGAAGCTTTCTTT